This T cell receptor (beta chain) was captured in a study of identical twins. Using its own MiXCR run on the 5' RACE reads, TCRdb lists one record per CDR3 protein. This table holds fewer than 900,000 distinct CDR3 sequences, 21% found once. Germline trimming cut 7 bases from V and 0 bases from J; bases unmatched to any gene: 3. The CDR3 runs to 14 residues. Germline V gene data show CDR1 as MNHEY and CDR2 as SMNVEV (reference sequence). This clonotype was picked up many times. The sample was also linked to a second study, of T cells expressing NK-cell markers. That report adds: A handful of donors likewise had their CD3+CD56-NKG2C+ fraction led by these clonotypes.

This clonotype originated in a woman between 18 and 29 years old in good health. The chain combines TRBV27 with TRBJ2-1, with 7 positions matching TRBD2. The sequenced sample was PBMCs. CDR3 DNA sequence: TGTGCCAGCACTAGCGGTAGCTCCTACAATGAGCAGTTCTTC. Protein: CASTSGSSYNEQFF.